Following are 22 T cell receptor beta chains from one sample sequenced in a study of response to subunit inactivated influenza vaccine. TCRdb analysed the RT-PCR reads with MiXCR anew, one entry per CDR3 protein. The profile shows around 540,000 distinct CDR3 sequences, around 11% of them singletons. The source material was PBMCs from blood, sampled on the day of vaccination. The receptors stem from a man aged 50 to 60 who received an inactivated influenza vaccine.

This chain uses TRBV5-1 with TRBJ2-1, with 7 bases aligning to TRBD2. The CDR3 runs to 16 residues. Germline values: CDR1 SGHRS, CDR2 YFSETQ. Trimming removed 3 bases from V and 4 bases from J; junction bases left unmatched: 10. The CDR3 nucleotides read TGCGCCAGCAGCTCTTGGATGGCTAGCGGATACAATGAGCAGTTCTTC. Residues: CASSSWMASGYNEQFF.

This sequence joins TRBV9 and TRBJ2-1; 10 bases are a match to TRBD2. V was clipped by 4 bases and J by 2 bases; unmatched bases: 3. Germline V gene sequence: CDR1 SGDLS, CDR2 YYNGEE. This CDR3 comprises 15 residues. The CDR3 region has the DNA TGTGCCAGCAGCCCTGGGACTAGCGCCTACAATGAGCAGTTCTTC. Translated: CASSPGTSAYNEQFF.

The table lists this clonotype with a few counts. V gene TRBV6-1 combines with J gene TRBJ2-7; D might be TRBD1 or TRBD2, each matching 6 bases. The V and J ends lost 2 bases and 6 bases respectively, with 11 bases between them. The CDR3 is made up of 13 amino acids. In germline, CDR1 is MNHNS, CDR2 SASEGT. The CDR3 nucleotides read TGTGCCAGCAGTGAACTTAGGGGGGCCGAGCAGTACTTC. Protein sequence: CASSELRGAEQYF.

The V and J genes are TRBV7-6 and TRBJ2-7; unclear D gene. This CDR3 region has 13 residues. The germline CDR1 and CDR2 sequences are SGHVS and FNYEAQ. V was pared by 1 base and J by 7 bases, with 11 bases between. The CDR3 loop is CASSLVASREQYF. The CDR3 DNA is TGTGCCAGCAGCTTAGTGGCCAGTCGTGAGCAGTACTTC.

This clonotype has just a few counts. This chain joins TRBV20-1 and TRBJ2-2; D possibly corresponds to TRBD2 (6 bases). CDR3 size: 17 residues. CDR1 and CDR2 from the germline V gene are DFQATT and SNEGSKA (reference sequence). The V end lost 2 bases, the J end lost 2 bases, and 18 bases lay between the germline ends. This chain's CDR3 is CSARLSAAGANTGELFF. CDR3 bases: TGCAGTGCTAGATTGTCCGCAGCGGGTGCTAACACCGGGGAGCTGTTTTTT.

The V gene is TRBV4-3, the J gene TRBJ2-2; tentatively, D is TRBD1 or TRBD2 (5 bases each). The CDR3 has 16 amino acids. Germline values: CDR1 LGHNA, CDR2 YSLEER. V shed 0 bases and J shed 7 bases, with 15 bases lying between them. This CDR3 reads CASSQDPSFGGGELFF. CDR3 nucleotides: TGCGCCAGCAGCCAAGACCCGAGCTTTGGGGGCGGGGAGCTGTTTTTT.

This CDR3 is CASSRRWAANTGELFF. The CDR3 nucleotides are TGTGCCAGCAGCCGAAGATGGGCAGCTAACACCGGGGAGCTGTTTTTT. The chain joins TRBV3-1 to TRBJ2-2; unclear D gene. This CDR3 comprises 16 residues. Germline V gene lookup returns CDR1 LGHDT and CDR2 YNNKEL (reference sequence). V was cut by 4 bases and J by 2 bases, with 14 bases left in between.

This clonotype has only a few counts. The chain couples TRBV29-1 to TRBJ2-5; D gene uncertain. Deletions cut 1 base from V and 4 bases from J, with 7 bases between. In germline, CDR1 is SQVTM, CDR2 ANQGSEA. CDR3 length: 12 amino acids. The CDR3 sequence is CSVEVSGETQYF. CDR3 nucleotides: TGCAGCGTTGAAGTGTCCGGAGAGACCCAGTACTTC.

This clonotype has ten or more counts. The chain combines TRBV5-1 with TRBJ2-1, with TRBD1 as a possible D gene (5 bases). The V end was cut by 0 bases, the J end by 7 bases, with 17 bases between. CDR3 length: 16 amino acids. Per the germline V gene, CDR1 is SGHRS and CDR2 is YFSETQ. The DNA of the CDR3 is TGCGCCAGCAGCTTGGGCTCGGCAGGGAAATCGAATGAGCAGTTCTTC. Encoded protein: CASSLGSAGKSNEQFF.

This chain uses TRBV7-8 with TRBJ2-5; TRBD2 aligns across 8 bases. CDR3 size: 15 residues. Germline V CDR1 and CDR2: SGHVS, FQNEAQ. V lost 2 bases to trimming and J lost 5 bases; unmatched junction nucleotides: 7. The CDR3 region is CASSLSAGGSETQYF. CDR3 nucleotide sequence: TGTGCCAGCAGCTTATCGGCGGGGGGTTCGGAGACCCAGTACTTC.

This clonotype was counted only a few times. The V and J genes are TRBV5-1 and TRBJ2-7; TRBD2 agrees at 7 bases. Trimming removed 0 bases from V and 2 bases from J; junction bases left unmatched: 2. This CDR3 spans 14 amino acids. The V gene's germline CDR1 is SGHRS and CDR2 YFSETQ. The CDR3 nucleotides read TGCGCCAGCAGCTTGGCGCGGGGGACCTACGAGCAGTACTTC. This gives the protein CASSLARGTYEQYF.

The CDR3, as DNA: TGCGCCAGCAGCTTGGCCGGGACAGGGGGCCATTCACCCCTCCACTTT. Translation: CASSLAGTGGHSPLHF. The chain joins TRBV5-1 to TRBJ1-6, with 12 bases matching TRBD1. Germline V gives CDR1 SGHRS, CDR2 YFSETQ. The ends lost 0 bases at V and 8 bases at J; junction bases unmatched: 3. The CDR3 spans 16 residues.

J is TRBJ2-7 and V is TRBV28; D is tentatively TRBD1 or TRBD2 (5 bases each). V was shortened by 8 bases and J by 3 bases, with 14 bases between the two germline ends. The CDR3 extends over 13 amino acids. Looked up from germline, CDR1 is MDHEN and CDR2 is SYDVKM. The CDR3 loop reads CASLRDGRYEQYF. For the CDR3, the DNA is TGTGCCAGCTTAAGGGACGGGCGCTACGAGCAGTACTTC. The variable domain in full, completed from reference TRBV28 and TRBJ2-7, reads DVKVTQSSRYLVKRTGEKVFLECVQDMDHENMFWYRQDPGLGLRLIYFSYDVKMKEKGDIPEGYSVSREKKERFSLILESASTNQTSMYLCASLRDGRYEQYFGPGTRLTVT.

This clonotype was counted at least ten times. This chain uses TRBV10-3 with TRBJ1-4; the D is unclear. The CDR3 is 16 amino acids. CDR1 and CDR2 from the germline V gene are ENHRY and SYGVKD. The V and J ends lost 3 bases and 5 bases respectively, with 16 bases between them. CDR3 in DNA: TGTGCCATCAGTGATCGAGCAGCCGGGTTAAATGAAAAACTGTTTTTT. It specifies CAISDRAAGLNEKLFF.

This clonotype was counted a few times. The CDR3 region has the DNA TGTGCCAGCAGAATCGGGGACAGGGTGAACGAGCAGTACTTC. Residues: CASRIGDRVNEQYF. The chain carries TRBV12-3 or TRBV12-4 and TRBJ2-7; 9 positions match TRBD1. CDR3 size: 14 residues. V lost 6 bases and J lost 5; bases outside the gene matches: 8.

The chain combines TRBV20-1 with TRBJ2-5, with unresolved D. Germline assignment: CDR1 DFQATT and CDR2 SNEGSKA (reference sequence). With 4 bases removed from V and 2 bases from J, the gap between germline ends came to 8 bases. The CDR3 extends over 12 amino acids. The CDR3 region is CSAMRQQETQYF. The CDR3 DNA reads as TGCAGTGCTATGCGGCAACAAGAGACCCAGTACTTC.

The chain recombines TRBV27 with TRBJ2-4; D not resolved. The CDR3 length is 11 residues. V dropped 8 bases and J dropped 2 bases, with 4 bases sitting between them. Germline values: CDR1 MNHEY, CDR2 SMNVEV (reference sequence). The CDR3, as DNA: TGTGCCAGCGGGCCCAAAAACATTCAGTACTTC. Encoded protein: CASGPKNIQYF.

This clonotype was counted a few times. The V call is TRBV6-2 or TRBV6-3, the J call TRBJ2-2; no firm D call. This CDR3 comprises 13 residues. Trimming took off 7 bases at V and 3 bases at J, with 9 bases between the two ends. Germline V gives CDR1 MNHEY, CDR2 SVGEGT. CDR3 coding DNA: TGTGCCAGCAATCCAGACTACACCGGGGAGCTGTTTTTT. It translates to CASNPDYTGELFF.

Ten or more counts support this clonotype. CDR3 coding DNA: TGTGCCAGCAGTTTTACTCGCTACGAGCAGTACTTC. This gives the protein CASSFTRYEQYF. The chain links TRBV28 to TRBJ2-7; no firm D call. The CDR3 contains 12 residues. V shed 3 bases and J shed 3 bases, with 6 bases lying between them. Germline-derived CDR1 and CDR2 are MDHEN and SYDVKM. Drawing the rest from reference TRBV28 and TRBJ2-7, the complete variable domain is DVKVTQSSRYLVKRTGEKVFLECVQDMDHENMFWYRQDPGLGLRLIYFSYDVKMKEKGDIPEGYSVSREKKERFSLILESASTNQTSMYLCASSFTRYEQYFGPGTRLTVT.

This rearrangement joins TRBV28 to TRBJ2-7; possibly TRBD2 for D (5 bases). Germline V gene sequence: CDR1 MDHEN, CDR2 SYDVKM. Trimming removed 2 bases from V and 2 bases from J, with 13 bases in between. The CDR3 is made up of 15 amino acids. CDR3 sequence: CASSLGGRAPYEQYF. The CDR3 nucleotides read TGTGCCAGCAGTTTAGGAGGTAGGGCCCCCTACGAGCAGTACTTC.

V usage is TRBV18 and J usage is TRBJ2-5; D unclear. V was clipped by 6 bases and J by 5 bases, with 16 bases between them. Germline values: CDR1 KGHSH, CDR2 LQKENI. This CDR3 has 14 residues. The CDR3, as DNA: TGTGCCAGCTCGGGATCCGCAAACGGGGAGACCCAGTACTTC. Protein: CASSGSANGETQYF.

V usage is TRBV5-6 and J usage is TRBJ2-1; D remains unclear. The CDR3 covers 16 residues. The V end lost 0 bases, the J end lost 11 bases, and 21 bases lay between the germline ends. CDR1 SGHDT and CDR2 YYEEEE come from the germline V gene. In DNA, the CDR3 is TGTGCCAGCAGCTTGGGTCAAGGCGTTACTGGGTTGAAGCAGTTCTTC. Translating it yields CASSLGQGVTGLKQFF.